Below are 14 T cell receptor beta chains sequenced from a single sample in a study of T cell responses to AZD1222 COVID-19 vaccine. Only in-frame clones appear in the TCRdb table, and some are missing; sequencing was by immunoSEQ multiplex PCR. The sample has about 140,000 clones, about 89% seen once; the top ten hold roughly 4.7%. This specimen was peripheral blood, taken on day 0 of AZD1222 vaccination. These receptors came from an adult in good health.

The chain couples TRBV6-5 to TRBJ1-1; D might be TRBD1 (6 bases). The CDR3 sequence is 14 residues long. CDR1 is MNHEY, CDR2 SVGAGI, per germline. Trimming took off 7 bases at V and 6 bases at J, with 18 bases between the two ends. The CDR3 region is CASTLNRGRAEAFF. CDR3 DNA sequence: TGTGCCAGCACCCTGAATCGGGGGCGGGCTGAAGCTTTCTTT.

This chain links TRBV10-2 with TRBJ2-7, with TRBD1 matching 9 bases. The ends lost 6 bases at V and 1 base at J; junction bases unmatched: 4. Germline values: CDR1 WSHSY, CDR2 SAAADI. The CDR3 has 14 amino acids. CDR3 nucleotide sequence: TGCGCCAGCAGATCGGGACAGGGATCCTACGAGCAGTACTTC. Translating gives CASRSGQGSYEQYF.

The chain uses TRBV5-1 and TRBJ2-3, with D possibly called TRBD1 or TRBD2 (7 bases each). Per germline, CDR1 SGHRS and CDR2 YFSETQ. V lost 6 bases and J lost 5, with 22 bases in between. CDR3 size: 16 residues. CDR3 sequence (DNA): TGCGCCAGCACCACCGGCAGGGGGGGGCGCCAAGATACGCAGTATTTT. It specifies CASTTGRGGRQDTQYF.

This clone was detected many times. V gene TRBV6-4 combines with J gene TRBJ1-5, with TRBD1 identical over 9 bases. V was clipped by 4 bases and J by 4 bases; unmatched bases: 5. Germline V gene data show CDR1 as MRHNA and CDR2 as SNTAGT. The CDR3 is 15 amino acids. The CDR3 DNA reads TGTGCCAGCAGTGCGGGGACAGGGTTTAATCAGCCCCAGCATTTT. It translates to CASSAGTGFNQPQHF.

V usage is TRBV25-1 and J usage is TRBJ1-5, with a possible D match to TRBD1 (5 bases). CDR3 length: 12 residues. V was clipped by 3 bases and J by 11 bases, with 11 bases between them. CDR1 MGHDK and CDR2 SYGVNS come from the germline V gene. The CDR3 nucleotides are TGTGCCAGCAGTGATTTTCAGGGAGCCCAGCATTTT. It is translated as CASSDFQGAQHF.

The chain is built from TRBV7-8 and TRBJ2-2; D ambiguous. Germline CDR1 reads SGHVS; CDR2 reads FQNEAQ. Trimming removed 2 bases from V and 0 bases from J, with 4 bases in between. The CDR3 is made up of 14 amino acids. The CDR3 sequence is CASSLLANTGELFF. In nucleotides, the CDR3 is TGTGCCAGCAGCTTACTTGCGAACACCGGGGAGCTGTTTTTT.

The chain uses TRBV28 and TRBJ2-7; 12 positions match TRBD1. V trimming: 7 bases; J trimming: 7 bases; junction bases outside the gene matches: 8. Germline loops: CDR1 MDHEN, CDR2 SYDVKM. The CDR3 is 14 residues long. CDR3 amino acids: CASKPGQGAREQYF. DNA of the CDR3: TGTGCCAGCAAACCGGGACAGGGGGCGCGGGAGCAGTACTTC. The complete variable domain, with remaining parts taken from reference TRBV28 and TRBJ2-7, reads DVKVTQSSRYLVKRTGEKVFLECVQDMDHENMFWYRQDPGLGLRLIYFSYDVKMKEKGDIPEGYSVSREKKERFSLILESASTNQTSMYLCASKPGQGAREQYFGPGTRLTVT.

This clone came up a few times. The chain joins TRBV6-6 to TRBJ2-7, with a tentative D call TRBD2 (6 bases). Trimming cost V 6 bases and J 0 bases, with 12 bases left between them. This CDR3 spans 14 amino acids. Germline V CDR1 and CDR2: MNHNY, SVGAGI (reference sequence). The CDR3 sequence is CASRVSGTSYEQYF. CDR3 DNA: TGTGCCAGCAGGGTTAGCGGAACCTCCTACGAGCAGTACTTC.

This clone was detected once. The genes are TRBV6-5 and TRBJ2-2; the D is unclear. This CDR3 has 15 residues. V lost 5 bases to trimming and J lost 1 base, with 11 bases between them. CDR1 is MNHEY, CDR2 SVGAGI, per germline. CDR3 amino acids: CASSLDRGNTGELFF. The CDR3 region has the DNA TGTGCCAGCAGTCTAGACCGTGGGAACACCGGGGAGCTGTTTTTT.

This chain connects TRBV6-2 or TRBV6-3 to TRBJ2-7; 16 positions match TRBD2. The J segment lost 4 bases and the V segment lost 5 bases, leaving 11 bases of the junction unmatched. The CDR3 length is 18 residues. Germline loops: CDR1 MNHEY, CDR2 SVGEGT. Here the CDR3 reads CASSTPGTSGRAMYEQYF. DNA of the CDR3: TGTGCCAGCAGTACCCCCGGGACTAGCGGGAGGGCCATGTACGAGCAGTACTTC.

This clone occurred a few times. V is TRBV30 and J is TRBJ2-1; D remains unclear. The V gene lost 0 bases and the J gene lost 3 bases, with 12 bases spanning the gap. Germline V gene data show CDR1 as GTSNPN and CDR2 as SVGIG (reference sequence). CDR3 length equals 15 residues. The CDR3 coding sequence is TGTGCCTGGAGTGTACTCAGCGCGATCTACAATGAGCAGTTCTTC. Encoded protein: CAWSVLSAIYNEQFF.

This sequence joins TRBV19 and TRBJ1-6; D might be TRBD1 (6 bases). Germline V gives CDR1 LNHDA, CDR2 SQIVND (reference sequence). Trimming stripped 5 bases from V and 9 bases from J, with 17 bases between. The CDR3 runs to 15 residues. CDR3 residues: CASSLNRQQGSPLHF. The DNA of the CDR3 is TGTGCCAGTAGTCTAAACCGACAACAGGGTTCACCCCTCCACTTT.

V usage is TRBV7-9 and J usage is TRBJ1-2, with 7 bases fitting TRBD1. With V trimmed by 5 bases and J by 13 bases, 10 bases remained unmatched. Germline V CDR1 and CDR2: SEHNR, FQNEAQ (reference sequence). The CDR3 extends over 12 amino acids. In nucleotides, the CDR3 is TGTGCCAGCAGCCCTGCACAGGGGTACAGCACCTTC. This codes for CASSPAQGYSTF.

This chain joins TRBV30 and TRBJ1-2, with 8 bases lining up with TRBD1. CDR1 and CDR2 from the germline V gene are GTSNPN and SVGIG (reference sequence). CDR3 length: 14 residues. The trim removed 3 bases at V and 6 bases at J, leaving 9 bases unmatched. CDR3 amino acids: CAWRVKGQAHGYTF. In nucleotides, the CDR3 is TGTGCCTGGAGAGTAAAGGGACAGGCACATGGCTACACCTTC.